The present T cell receptor beta chain was sequenced within a study of Graves' ophthalmopathy and Graves' hyperthyroidism (dated by TCRdb to the late 2010s). Turning to the overall study: A patient counted as having stable hyperthyroidism if there was no progression to ophthalmopathy within 18 months of follow-up. In total, around 130 blood samples were TCR-sequenced: under 45 ophthalmopathy, approximately 75 hyperthyroidism and some 17 hyperthyroidism-to-ophthalmopathy patients. The independent validation cohort included under 20 hyperthyroidism patients plus 17 patients who later progressed from hyperthyroidism to ophthalmopathy. Following sample collection, hyperthyroidism patients were given methimazole at a starting dose of 30 mg daily, and ophthalmopathy patients were given high-dose intravenous methylprednisolone. The study used TCR beta repertoire signatures to distinguish Graves' ophthalmopathy from Graves' hyperthyroidism and to predict progression to ophthalmopathy. To explore V-J signatures that separate ophthalmopathy from hyperthyroidism, a discovery set of about 100 patients was enrolled, consisting of approximately 45 with ophthalmopathy and 57 with stable hyperthyroidism. In roughly 6 hyperthyroidism patients, the T-cell repertoire of thyroid tissue was compared with the T-cell repertoire of blood.

The hyperthyroidism patients were 18 to 65 years old and newly diagnosed, with a disease duration of less than 2 months. Anyone with other autoimmune diseases, uncontrolled infections, pregnancy or lactation was excluded from the study. Diagnosis relied on clinical symptoms, serum thyroxine, TRAb, thyroid ultrasound and orbital computed tomography. Trizol reagent was used to extract the total RNA, and its quality was then checked on an Agilent 2100 Bioanalyzer. This clonotype has ten or more counts. It has no known antigen specificity. Nothing much larger sits one base from this clone, and base qualities are not available. Study-level results and caveats: Among expanded thyroid clonotypes with frequency above 0.001, most also showed up in blood, which suggests that blood repertoires may reflect the thyroid immune response. The 13-signature model separated ophthalmopathy from stable hyperthyroidism with 85% to 90% sensitivity and 81.08% specificity in cross-validation, and 80%/75% in the test set. Sample size was not statistically predetermined, and group allocation was not concealed from the investigators. In validation, the model predicted ophthalmopathy progression with 55% to 71% sensitivity and 72.22% specificity; around twelve predicted patients were CT-confirmed with GO in a median of approximately 6.5 months.

TCR beta CDR3 regions were amplified from RNA transcripts for repertoire sequencing. HTBI primers and the Qiagen OneStep RT-PCR kit were used in a first-round RT-PCR, which was followed by a second-round multiplex PCR, size selection and purification. Libraries were sequenced on an Illumina HiSeq2000 using paired-end 100 bp reads. On the authors' methods: Reads were processed with SOAPnuke, discarding reads with adapters, uncalled bases, mean Phred below 15, or no exact constant-primer or identifier match. COPE v1.2.5 was used to merge the high-quality paired reads. Each unique nucleotide sequence was defined as a clonotype, and clonotypes were aligned to IMGT TRB V, D and J references with MiTCR v1.1. The analysis was limited to V-J combinations with a frequency above 0.0001, which together covered more than 99% of repertoires. A TCR clonal expansion and chaos score per V-J combination was defined as the ratio of F50 clonal expansion to chaos observed in the TCRdist matrix. Welch's t-statistics and random forest were used to reduce features to about a dozen V-J combinations, which were fed into a naive Bayes classifier. The similarity between thyroid and blood repertoires was quantified using the Morisita-Horn index. The public reads were reanalyzed by TCRdb: fastp trimming at Q25, MiXCR alignment, in-frame beta chains only. Here each entry gathers all rows of one CDR3 protein and keeps the most common genes and DNA. It is TCRdb's table, rather than the study itself, that gives the V and J calls and clone size. For this sample the table gives 1 million to 1.3 million distinct CDR3 sequences, of which 35% to 40% were detected only once. More than 9.5% of the sample lies in the top ten.

From the cysteine through the phenylalanine, the CDR3 covers 15 amino acids. This entry keeps only the CDR3 DNA: 45 bases, framed from base 1. As encoded in the germline V gene, CDR1 is SNHLY while CDR2 is FYNNEI. The V end gives up 8 bases and the J end 5 bases, leaving 12 bases in the junction not matched to a gene. The rearranged segments are TRBV2 and TRBJ2-5, with TRBD2 matching 9 junction bases. Sequenced sample: peripheral blood or thyroid tissue (not recorded which). This TCR derives from an adult man with Graves' hyperthyroidism. This receptor carries the CDR3 CASFQGGRATETQYF. The DNA sequence follows: TGTGCCAGCTTCCAGGGCGGGAGGGCAACGGAGACCCAGTACTTC.